This T cell receptor beta chain was sequenced for a study of early T cells in non-severe SARS-CoV-2 infection. For the study at large: Bulk RNA isolated from unsorted whole blood underwent sequencing; chains were not paired.

General study findings and limits: Database matching using VDJdb favored anti-spike CD8 responses, with private and CD4 specificities left missing.

V was trimmed by 5 bases and J by 0 bases, leaving 15 bases between them. The CDR3 consists of 16 residues. Germline V gene lookup returns CDR1 SGHKS and CDR2 YYEKEE (reference sequence). Unique molecular identifiers were attached to individual cDNA molecules. TCRdb ran MiXCR on the 5' RACE reads and lists one entry per CDR3 protein. The profile shows 55,000 to 80,000 distinct CDR3 sequences, roughly 12% of them singletons. The sample holds many counts of this clonotype. What it recognizes is unknown. The rearrangement joins TRBV5-5 to TRBJ2-1; possible D gene TRBD2, 6 bases. Sequencing used whole blood. The TCR originated in an adult who was a healthcare worker with PCR-confirmed SARS-CoV-2 infection or an uninfected control (not recorded which). CDR3 in DNA: TGTGCCAGCAGTAAAAGCGCGGGGAGCTCCTACAATGAGCAGTTCTTC. Protein sequence: CASSKSAGSSYNEQFF.